What follows is one T cell receptor (beta chain) and its context. The target antigen is unknown. The entry originates in a study of shared clonotypes between healthy human individuals. Overall study context: Each donor's CD8 memory used one plate, CD8 naive two, each CD4 subset three.

TCRdb's table, derived via immunoSEQ multiplex PCR, lists solely in-frame clones and lacks some. The table shows roughly 2.4 million clones, with around 95% occurring only once. General study findings and limits: A small donor pool kept down the genetic and exposure-history diversity that was represented. A generally larger estimated richness was seen in naive subsets than in memory subsets.

Subsets obtained from CD4+ cells comprised CD45RA+ naive and CD45RA-negative memory cells. This CDR3 has 15 amino acids. Germline CDR1 SGHDN, CDR2 FVKESK. V lost 1 base and J lost 6, with 16 bases in between. Material: naive CD4+ T cells sorted from blood. The subset denotes: CD45RA+ positively selected. The sequence derives from a man aged 18 to 30 in good health. This sequence joins TRBV14 and TRBJ2-7, with no clear D. CDR3 region: CASSQVSSPLSEQYF. CDR3 nucleotides: TGTGCCAGCAGCCAAGTTAGCTCCCCGCTGTCCGAGCAGTACTTC.